This TCR beta chain was recovered during a study of shared clonotypes between healthy human individuals. Looking at the study overall: CD4 naive and CD4 memory each took three plates per donor, while CD8 naive took two and CD8 memory one. Study-wide results and caveats: Generally, estimated richness proved larger in naive subsets than it did in memory subsets. Clonotype sharing across donors was expected to vary with sequencing depth.

Notes on this clone: Its antigen remains unknown.

Genomic DNA belonging to each subset was distributed in equal measure over several immunoSEQ plates. Sequencing used immunoSEQ multiplex PCR; TCRdb keeps in-frame clones, though not all of them. Found here are under 350,000 clones, roughly 84% of them singletons; the top ten hold around 15%. The V gene lost 5 bases and the J gene lost 5 bases, with 12 bases spanning the gap. CDR3 length: 12 residues. Germline V gene data show CDR1 as GTSNPN and CDR2 as SVGIG (reference sequence). The sequence was obtained from a man younger than 35 in good health. Sequencing was carried out using memory CD8+ T cells sorted from blood. Subset given: CD45RO+ cells pooled with CCR7-negative TemRA cells. The rearrangement links TRBV30 to TRBJ2-5; D tentatively reads TRBD1 or TRBD2 (5 bases each). CDR3 in DNA: TGTGCCTGGGACGGGGCGCGGGAGACCCAGTACTTC. This translates into CAWDGARETQYF. Full variable domain (rest looked up from reference TRBV30 and TRBJ2-5): SQTIHQWPATLVQPVGSPLSLECTVEGTSNPNLYWYRQAAGRGLQLLFYSVGIGQISSEVPQNLSASRPQDRQFILSSKKLLLSDSGFYLCAWDGARETQYFGPGTRLLVL.